This TCR beta chain was sequenced in a study of T cell clonotyping in hematopoietic cell transplantation. Assay: immunoSEQ multiplex PCR; the TCRdb copy retains only in-frame clones and omits some. The profile shows approximately 30,000 clones, approximately 77% of them singletons. V was trimmed by 2 bases and J by 3 bases, leaving 10 bases between them. The germline V gene encodes CDR1 LNHDA and CDR2 SQIVND (reference sequence). This CDR3 is 14 amino acids long. The time point was: recipient sample about 28 days before transplant, after cytoreduction. V is TRBV19 and J is TRBJ2-5, with D perhaps matching TRBD1 or TRBD2 (6 bases each). The receptor's source is a man aged 40-50 years with acute myeloid leukemia. Some clones in this sample may be carry-over from other donors' samples. The material was peripheral blood mononuclear cells, obtained before stem cell transplant. The CDR3: CASSIRGDEETQYF. CDR3 nucleotides: TGTGCCAGTAGTATAAGGGGGGACGAAGAGACCCAGTACTTC. The full variable domain, completed using reference TRBV19 and TRBJ2-5, is DGGITQSPKYLFRKEGQNVTLSCEQNLNHDAMYWYRQDPGQGLRLIYYSQIVNDFQKGDIAEGYSVSREKKESFPLTVTSAQKNPTAFYLCASSIRGDEETQYFGPGTRLLVL.